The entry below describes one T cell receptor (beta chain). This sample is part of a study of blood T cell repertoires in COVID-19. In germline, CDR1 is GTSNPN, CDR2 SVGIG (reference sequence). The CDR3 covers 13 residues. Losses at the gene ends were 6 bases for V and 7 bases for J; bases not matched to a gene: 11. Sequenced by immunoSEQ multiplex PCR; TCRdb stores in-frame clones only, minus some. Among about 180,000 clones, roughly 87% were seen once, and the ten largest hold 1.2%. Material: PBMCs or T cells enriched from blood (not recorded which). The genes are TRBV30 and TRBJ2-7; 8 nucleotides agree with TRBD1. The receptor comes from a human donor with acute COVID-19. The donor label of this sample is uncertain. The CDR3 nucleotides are TGTGCCTGCGGACAGGGCGTTTCTAGGGAGCAGTACTTC. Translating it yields CACGQGVSREQYF.